The TCR beta chain described here comes from a study of response to subunit inactivated influenza vaccine. Whole-study results and caveats: It was the authors' suggestion that each seasonal influenza vaccination recruits few new T cells.

A single record per CDR3 protein comes from TCRdb applying MiXCR to the RT-PCR reads. In the table there are hundreds of thousands of distinct CDR3 sequences, around 13% of which are singletons. The V gene end was trimmed by 0 bases and the J gene end by 2 bases; junction bases not matched to a gene: 6. The CDR3 is 16 amino acids. This clonotype was counted a few times. Its target is unknown. Sequencing used PBMCs from blood, obtained less than 15 days before vaccination. This TCR was sampled from a man aged 50-59 years who received an inactivated influenza vaccine. V is TRBV12-3 or TRBV12-4 and J is TRBJ1-2; 7 bases are shared with TRBD1. The CDR3: CASSLASPGGNYGYTF. The DNA of the CDR3 is TGTGCCAGCAGTTTAGCTTCGCCAGGGGGGAACTATGGCTACACCTTC.